Below, 6 T cell receptor beta chains from the same sample are listed, as sequenced in a study of T cells expressing NK-cell markers. TCRdb re-called the 5' RACE reads; every CDR3 protein appears as one record, without DNA. This listing includes 300,000 or so distinct CDR3 sequences. Input material: blood T cells: a sorted CD56 or NKG2C T cell subset, CD4+ or CD8+ T cells, or bulk PBMC T cells (not recorded which). These receptors were obtained from a woman aged 18-70 years in good health.

The V gene is TRBV7-2, the J gene TRBJ2-1; TCRdb outputs TRBD1, but without DNA this stays unchecked. Germline CDR1 SGHTA, CDR2 FQGNSA. The CDR3 consists of 14 residues. CDR3 amino acids: CASIVGTGGNEQFF.

The J gene is TRBJ2-3, the V gene TRBV6-1; TCRdb outputs TRBD1, but without DNA this stays unchecked. CDR3 size: 13 residues. The germline gives CDR1 MNHNS, CDR2 SASEGT. CDR3 sequence: CASSTDPVNTQYF.

The chain uses TRBV6-1 and TRBJ1-1; the D gene TCRdb calls, TRBD1, cannot be checked with no DNA. This CDR3 contains 14 residues. Looked up from germline, CDR1 is MNHNS and CDR2 is SASEGT. CDR3 region: CASSGQGKTTEAFF.

This chain links TRBV5-6 with TRBJ1-4; no DNA is available, so the TRBD1 call from TCRdb remains unchecked. CDR1 is SGHDT, CDR2 YYEEEE, per germline. The CDR3 runs to 16 residues. CDR3: CASSLGTLNRPEKLFF.

This chain uses TRBV18 with TRBJ2-5; TCRdb's D call of TRBD2 is untestable without DNA. The germline V gene encodes CDR1 KGHSH and CDR2 LQKENI. The CDR3 length is 16 residues. This CDR3 is CASSTKRGGIQETQYF.

This rearrangement joins TRBV3-1 to TRBJ2-5; TCRdb calls TRBD2, which cannot be checked without DNA. Germline V gene sequence: CDR1 LGHDT, CDR2 YNNKEL (reference sequence). The CDR3 is 14 residues long. This CDR3 reads CASSQAGGRETQYF.